A selection of T cell receptor beta chains follows, all from one sample in a study of blood T cells in healthy people across ages. TCRdb used MiXCR to reprocess the 5' RACE reads, holding one entry per CDR3 protein. The sample yields about 930,000 distinct CDR3 sequences, 29% seen once. The data also belong to a second study, concerning T cells of mothers and their children.

Sample: blood. Source of these receptors: a woman aged 40 to 50 in good health. Both conserved end residues are part of each CDR3. The D gene is left open where the match is weak. Rows may omit the clone size; those that give it use once, few, many or a size class.

j_call,d_call,v_call,clone_size,cdr3_aa,cdr3_nt
TRBJ1-5,TRBD1,TRBV7-2,NA,CASSLVARGDQPQHF,TGTGCCAGCAGCTTAGTCGCCAGGGGGGATCAGCCCCAGCATTTT
TRBJ2-1,TRBD2,TRBV28,NA,CASLFRLAGLSYNEQFF,TGTGCCAGCCTATTTAGACTAGCGGGGTTGTCCTACAATGAGCAGTTCTTC
TRBJ2-1,NA,TRBV6-2/TRBV6-3,few,CASSYFETQFF,TGTGCCAGCAGTTATTTTGAGACCCAGTTCTTC
TRBJ2-4,TRBD1,TRBV28,NA,CASSSGQGPNIQYF,TGTGCCAGCAGTTCTGGACAGGGCCCAAACATTCAGTACTTC
TRBJ1-4,TRBD1,TRBV6-2/TRBV6-3,few,CASIGGWTGSEKLFF,TGTGCCAGCATCGGAGGTTGGACAGGATCGGAAAAACTGTTTTTT
TRBJ2-7,TRBD1,TRBV20-1,few,CSAPHRQGANEQYF,TGCAGTGCTCCTCATCGACAGGGGGCGAACGAGCAGTACTTC
TRBJ2-1,TRBD2,TRBV5-6,many,CASSPNPGLAGGSSYNEQFF,TGTGCCAGCAGCCCAAACCCGGGACTAGCGGGGGGGAGCTCCTACAATGAGCAGTTCTTC
TRBJ2-3,NA,TRBV29-1,many,CSVEGLRPDTQYF,TGCAGCGTTGAAGGTCTACGGCCAGATACGCAGTATTTT
TRBJ2-1,TRBD1,TRBV20-1,few,CSARSGTGGSNEQFF,TGCAGTGCTAGATCCGGGACAGGGGGGTCCAATGAGCAGTTCTTC
TRBJ2-1,NA,TRBV28,few,CASSPPRGEQFF,TGTGCCAGCAGTCCACCCCGGGGTGAGCAGTTCTTC
TRBJ1-2,NA,TRBV11-2,few,CASSPRTVLRDYGYTF,TGTGCCAGCAGCCCCAGGACAGTACTTAGGGACTATGGCTACACCTTC
TRBJ2-3,TRBD1,TRBV28,NA,CASHGTDFSNTDTQYF,TGTGCCAGCCACGGGACAGACTTCTCTAACACAGATACGCAGTATTTT
TRBJ1-1,TRBD1,TRBV11-2,NA,CASSSRTGANTEAFF,TGTGCCAGCAGCTCAAGGACAGGGGCGAACACTGAAGCTTTCTTT
TRBJ2-3,NA,TRBV18,many,CASSPPSIDTQYF,TGTGCCAGCTCACCACCGTCAATAGATACGCAGTATTTT
TRBJ2-5,NA,TRBV12-3/TRBV12-4,NA,CASSPTPGETQYF,TGTGCCAGCAGTCCTACACCAGGGGAGACCCAGTACTTC
TRBJ2-7,TRBD1,TRBV7-2,many,CASSLGGRGQGEQYF,TGTGCCAGCAGCTTAGGAGGAAGGGGGCAGGGCGAGCAGTACTTC
TRBJ2-3,TRBD2,TRBV28,NA,CASIRLAGATDTQYF,TGTGCCAGCATCCGGCTAGCGGGGGCCACAGATACACAGTATTTT
TRBJ1-4,TRBD1,TRBV20-1,NA,CSAPRDRGEKLFF,TGCAGTGCTCCAAGGGACAGGGGTGAAAAACTGTTTTTT
TRBJ1-3,NA,TRBV6-1,few,CASSDLGPTDTIYF,TGTGCCAGCAGTGATCTGGGCCCCACGGACACCATATATTTT
TRBJ2-7,TRBD2,TRBV30,NA,CAWNRAATGGEQYF,TGTGCCTGGAACAGGGCAGCGACGGGGGGGGAGCAGTACTTC
TRBJ2-3,NA,TRBV6-2/TRBV6-3,NA,CASSPRTGYTDTQYF,TGTGCCAGCAGCCCCCGGACCGGATACACAGATACGCAGTATTTT
TRBJ2-5,TRBD1,TRBV2,once,CASSGQGAEFGETQYF,TGTGCCAGCAGTGGACAGGGGGCAGAATTTGGAGAGACCCAGTACTTC
TRBJ2-7,TRBD2,TRBV29-1,once,CSVEAGSYEQDF,TGCAGCGTCGAAGCGGGATCCTACGAGCAGGACTTC
TRBJ2-1,TRBD2,TRBV29-1,NA,CSVFGLAGVNEQFF,TGCAGCGTCTTTGGACTAGCGGGGGTCAATGAGCAGTTCTTC
TRBJ2-5,NA,TRBV12-3/TRBV12-4,many,CASSLGLREAETQYF,TGTGCCAGCAGTTTAGGGCTCAGGGAGGCAGAGACCCAGTACTTC
TRBJ2-2,NA,TRBV29-1,few,CSAIDTGELFF,TGCAGCGCCATCGACACCGGGGAGCTGTTTTTT
TRBJ1-5,NA,TRBV20-1,NA,CSARPATDQPQHF,TGCAGTGCCCGGCCGGCGACAGATCAGCCCCAGCATTTT
TRBJ1-1,NA,TRBV2,few,CASSEGQAYTEAFF,TGTGCCAGCAGTGAAGGACAGGCCTACACTGAAGCTTTCTTT
TRBJ1-2,NA,TRBV7-8,few,CASSSRTDTNYGYTF,TGTGCCAGCAGCTCCAGGACAGATACTAACTATGGCTACACCTTC